The 23 T cell receptor beta chains listed next were all sequenced from one sample in a study of Ad26.COV2.S vaccination and SARS-CoV-2 variants. Treatment meaning: some 20 received Ad26.COV2.S at low or high dose, single or two shots; several received placebo; per-sample allocation not given. Day 63 following the first vaccine or placebo injection was when the samples were taken. Assay used: immunoSEQ multiplex PCR; TCRdb lists only in-frame clones, some missing. The data hold hundreds of thousands of clones, with about 85% observed a single time. The input for sequencing was peripheral blood, taken in a trial of Ad26.COV2.S vaccine versus placebo. These receptors all stem from a person aged 18-65 years who received the Ad26.COV2.S COVID-19 vaccine or a placebo.

The V call is TRBV5-5, the J call TRBJ2-2; D perhaps matches TRBD1 (6 bases). Germline V gene lookup returns CDR1 SGHKS and CDR2 YYEKEE (reference sequence). The CDR3 runs to 15 residues. Trimming pared 8 bases from V and 4 bases from J, leaving 18 bases between. The DNA for the CDR3 is TGTGCCAGTGATCTTCAGGGGAGACCCACCGGGGAGCTGTTTTTT. This codes for CASDLQGRPTGELFF.

This clone occurred once. The chain is built from TRBV13 and TRBJ2-5; 8 bases line up with TRBD1. The CDR3 length is 17 residues. Trimming took 6 bases from V and 2 from J; bases not matched to a gene: 14. Germline CDR1 reads PRHDT; CDR2 reads FYEKMQ (reference sequence). CDR3 nucleotides: TGTGCCAGCAGTTCCGGGACAGGATCTCGGCCACAAGAGACCCAGTACTTC. This sequence encodes CASSSGTGSRPQETQYF.

This clone has a single count. This chain uses TRBV7-2 with TRBJ1-6, with D possibly being TRBD1 (5 bases). CDR1 and CDR2 (germline): SGHTA, FQGNSA. The CDR3 totals 15 residues. The V gene lost 4 bases and the J gene lost 5 bases, with 12 bases spanning the gap. CDR3 protein: CASSSRGRDNSPLHF. CDR3 coding DNA: TGTGCCAGCAGCTCCCGGGGACGGGATAATTCACCCCTCCACTTT.

This chain uses TRBV7-6 with TRBJ2-6; possibly TRBD1 for D (7 bases). Trimming took 6 bases from V and 0 from J, leaving 9 bases between them. CDR1 and CDR2 from the germline V gene are SGHVS and FNYEAQ. This CDR3 is built from 15 residues. This CDR3 is CASRRDSSGANVLTF. The DNA for the CDR3 is TGTGCCAGCAGGCGGGACAGCTCTGGGGCCAACGTCCTGACTTTC.

J is TRBJ2-7 and V is TRBV4-2; D call uncertain. The CDR3 is 12 amino acids. Trimming stripped 0 bases from V and 4 bases from J, with 4 bases between. Germline V CDR1 and CDR2: LGHNA, YNFKEQ. CDR3 sequence reads: CASSQDRYEQYF. The CDR3 DNA reads as TGTGCCAGCAGCCAAGATCGTTACGAGCAGTACTTC.

The sample holds a few counts of this clone. The chain couples TRBV14 to TRBJ1-2; D gene unclear. The CDR3 contains 15 residues. The V end lost 4 bases, the J end lost 4 bases, and 16 bases lay between the germline ends. Germline V gives CDR1 SGHDN, CDR2 FVKESK. The CDR3 nucleotides read TGTGCCAGCAGCCTGGGCGGAACAGCCATCTATGGCTACACCTTC. It encodes CASSLGGTAIYGYTF.

This clone has a single count. The chain uses TRBV9 and TRBJ2-1; no reliable D call. The CDR3 runs 15 residues. CDR1 is SGDLS and CDR2 is YYNGEE in the germline V gene. The V and J ends lost 3 bases and 7 bases respectively, with 17 bases between them. The CDR3, as DNA: TGTGCCAGCAGCGCTATAGATACCGGGTCAAATGAGCAGTTCTTC. It codes for CASSAIDTGSNEQFF.

This chain uses TRBV6-6 with TRBJ1-1; D is undetermined. CDR1 and CDR2 from the germline V gene are MNHNY and SVGAGI (reference sequence). CDR3 length: 12 amino acids. V was trimmed by 5 bases and J by 1 base, leaving 5 bases between them. CDR3 bases: TGTGCCAGCAGTGTAGGGAACACTGAAGCTTTCTTT. Protein sequence: CASSVGNTEAFF.

V and J are TRBV11-3 and TRBJ2-2, with 9 bases fitting TRBD1. CDR3 length: 16 residues. V shed 1 base and J 6 bases; nucleotides not matched to a gene: 6. Per the germline V gene, CDR1 is SGHNT and CDR2 is YENEEA. Here the CDR3 DNA reads TGTGCCAGCAGCTTAGTCCTGACAGGGGGTGCCGGGGAGCTGTTTTTT. Translating it yields CASSLVLTGGAGELFF.

The gene calls are TRBV15 and TRBJ2-5; 9 bases fit TRBD2. This CDR3 contains 14 residues. Trimming cost V 4 bases and J 4 bases; bases outside gene matches: 4. Germline loops: CDR1 LNHNV, CDR2 YYDKDF (reference sequence). CDR3 sequence: CATSTVAGVETQYF. The CDR3 DNA is TGTGCCACCAGCACGGTAGCGGGAGTAGAGACCCAGTACTTC. Variable domain in full (rest from reference TRBV15 and TRBJ2-5): DAMVIQNPRYQVTQFGKPVTLSCSQTLNHNVMYWYQQKSSQAPKLLFHYYDKDFNNEADTPDNFQSRRPNTSFCFLDIRSPGLGDTAMYLCATSTVAGVETQYFGPGTRLLVL.

The J gene is TRBJ2-1, the V gene TRBV7-9; TRBD2 matches at 7 bases. V gave up 1 base and J gave up 5 bases; unmatched junction bases: 2. The length of the CDR3 is 14 residues. The germline gives CDR1 SEHNR, CDR2 FQNEAQ (reference sequence). The CDR3 loop reads CASSLVAGDNEQFF. In DNA form, the CDR3 reads TGTGCCAGCAGCTTAGTGGCGGGAGACAATGAGCAGTTCTTC.

The rearrangement uses TRBV27 and TRBJ1-1; the D is unclear. The germline CDR1 and CDR2 sequences are MNHEY and SMNVEV (reference sequence). V lost 5 bases and J 2 bases, leaving 12 bases between the germline ends. The CDR3 totals 14 residues. CDR3 region: CASSAQLKNTEAFF. CDR3 nucleotides: TGTGCCAGCAGTGCACAACTGAAAAACACTGAAGCTTTCTTT.

The chain links TRBV28 to TRBJ1-1, with D perhaps matching TRBD1 (5 bases). CDR3 length: 13 residues. Germline CDR1 reads MDHEN; CDR2 reads SYDVKM. V was clipped by 10 bases and J by 5 bases, with 17 bases between them. The chain's CDR3 is CAILTGGRTEAFF. CDR3 nucleotide sequence: TGTGCCATCCTAACCGGGGGTCGGACTGAAGCTTTCTTT.

The chain recombines TRBV5-8 with TRBJ1-1; TRBD1 matches at 7 bases. CDR1 and CDR2 from the germline V gene are SGHTS and YDEGEE. The CDR3 has 15 residues. The V and J ends lost 0 bases and 1 base, in that order; junction bases with no gene match: 3. This CDR3 reads CASSLAGQRNTEAFF. The CDR3 region has the DNA TGTGCCAGCAGCTTGGCGGGACAGAGGAACACTGAAGCTTTCTTT.

This chain connects TRBV28 to TRBJ1-2, with a weak D call TRBD1 (5 bases). Deletions cut 6 bases from V and 1 base from J, with 21 bases between. The CDR3 spans 17 residues. Per the germline V gene, CDR1 is MDHEN and CDR2 is SYDVKM. CDR3 nucleotide sequence: TGTGCCAGCAGAGCGGCCCGCGGGGCGGGGGATAACTATGGCTACACCTTC. Protein sequence: CASRAARGAGDNYGYTF.

The genes are TRBV6-5 and TRBJ1-6; D uncertain. Trimming shortened V by 5 bases and J by 5 bases, and 13 bases separated the two germline ends. The CDR3 is 15 amino acids. Germline CDR1 reads MNHEY; CDR2 reads SVGAGI. The CDR3 loop reads CASSQKRGNNSPLHF. For the CDR3, the DNA is TGTGCCAGCAGTCAAAAGAGAGGGAATAATTCACCCCTCCACTTT.

This sequence joins TRBV30 and TRBJ1-5; D is perhaps TRBD1 (5 bases). This CDR3 comprises 12 residues. Germline loops: CDR1 GTSNPN, CDR2 SVGIG (reference sequence). V lost 3 bases and J 6 bases, leaving 9 bases between the germline ends. CDR3 in amino acids: CAWSDSSQPQHF. CDR3 DNA sequence: TGTGCCTGGAGCGACAGTTCTCAGCCCCAGCATTTT.

V gene TRBV5-4 combines with J gene TRBJ1-4, with 11 bases lining up with TRBD1. This CDR3 spans 16 amino acids. V was pared by 3 bases and J by 7 bases, with 8 bases of the junction left unmatched. CDR1 and CDR2 (germline): SGHNT, YYREEE (reference sequence). CDR3 nucleotides: TGTGCCAGCAGCTCCCCGGGACAGGGGGACCGTGAAAAACTGTTTTTT. Translating it yields CASSSPGQGDREKLFF.

The V call is TRBV5-1, the J call TRBJ1-1; D is unclear. Germline V gives CDR1 SGHRS, CDR2 YFSETQ. The V end lost 0 bases, the J end lost 5 bases, and 5 bases lay between the germline ends. This CDR3 contains 12 residues. The CDR3 region has the DNA TGCGCCAGCAGCTTGGTTGGGACTGAAGCTTTCTTT. Protein sequence: CASSLVGTEAFF. Using reference TRBV5-1 and TRBJ1-1 for the parts outside the CDR3, the full variable domain is KAGVTQTPRYLIKTRGQQVTLSCSPISGHRSVSWYQQTPGQGLQFLFEYFSETQRNKGNFPGRFSGRQFSNSRSEMNVSTLELGDSALYLCASSLVGTEAFFGQGTRLTVV.

The chain recombines TRBV7-9 with TRBJ1-2; the match to TRBD1 covers 8 bases. The length of the CDR3 is 13 residues. Germline V gives CDR1 SEHNR, CDR2 FQNEAQ (reference sequence). J lost 6 bases, V lost 3 bases, and 3 bases had no gene match. This CDR3 reads CASSLARGHGYTF. Here the CDR3 DNA reads TGTGCCAGCAGCTTGGCCAGGGGGCATGGCTACACCTTC. Full variable domain (outside the CDR3, taken from reference TRBV7-9 and TRBJ1-2): DTGVSQNPRHKITKRGQNVTFRCDPISEHNRLYWYRQTLGQGPEFLTYFQNEAQLEKSRLLSDRFSAERPKGSFSTLEIQRTEQGDSAMYLCASSLARGHGYTFGSGTRLTVV.

The J gene is TRBJ1-4, the V gene TRBV19; no definite D call. Germline V gene lookup returns CDR1 LNHDA and CDR2 SQIVND (reference sequence). V lost 3 bases and J 3 bases, leaving 8 bases between the germline ends. The CDR3 extends over 14 amino acids. The CDR3, as DNA: TGTGCCAGTAGTATTTTGGGCTCTAATGAAAAACTGTTTTTT. Protein: CASSILGSNEKLFF.

The V and J genes are TRBV7-2 and TRBJ2-7, with TRBD1 as a possible D gene (5 bases). Trimming cost V 3 bases and J 3 bases, with 12 bases left between them. This CDR3 has 14 residues. Germline V gene sequence: CDR1 SGHTA, CDR2 FQGNSA. The CDR3 DNA follows: TGTGCCAGCAGCTTCGGACACAGTTTCTACGAGCAGTACTTC. Protein: CASSFGHSFYEQYF.

The chain has TRBV4-3 and TRBJ2-1; 8 nucleotides agree with TRBD2. The CDR3 length is 14 residues. Losses at the gene ends were 5 bases for V and 8 bases for J; bases not matched to a gene: 8. CDR1 and CDR2 from the germline V gene are LGHNA and YSLEER. CDR3 DNA sequence: TGCGCCAGCAGCACGGGACTAGGTCGGTATGAGCAGTTCTTC. Translated, it gives CASSTGLGRYEQFF.